This T cell receptor (beta chain) came from a study of blood T cell repertoires in COVID-19. Across the study: Some COVID-19 samples were acute and others convalescent; all came from the United States, Italy and Spain. Sample material is recorded as cDNA or gDNA derived from T cells, B-cell-depleted T cells, or PBMCs.

Here immunoSEQ multiplex PCR was the method, and the copy in TCRdb shows in-frame clones only, minus some. The data show about 84,000 clones, about 73% seen once. There are a few counts of this clone. Unmatched junction bases numbered 6, after V lost 5 bases and J lost 11 bases. The CDR3 length is 13 residues. The sequenced sample consisted of peripheral blood. This receptor was obtained from a man between 50 and 59 years old with active or convalescent COVID-19. V and J are TRBV12-3 or TRBV12-4 and TRBJ1-6; 7 bases map to TRBD1. The CDR3 is CASSNRGGAPLHF. The CDR3 nucleotides are TGTGCCAGCAGTAACAGGGGAGGAGCACCCCTCCACTTT.